This TCR beta chain was obtained from a study of T cells after yellow fever vaccination. CDR1 and CDR2 from the germline V gene are DFQATT and SNEGSKA (reference sequence). The CDR3 runs 14 residues. Trimming cost V 1 base and J 0 bases, with 9 bases left between them. MiXCR, run by TCRdb on the 5' RACE reads, gives a single entry per CDR3 protein. The sample lists about 240,000 distinct CDR3 sequences, 6% to 7.5% seen once, with approximately 0.84% in the top ten. Overall study results and limits: Among primary-vaccination clones, most reappeared after the booster, at almost 98% for CD4 and roughly 88% for CD8. Within FACS-sorted repertoires, abundant clonotypes contaminating from the bulk population could be present.

As concerns this clonotype: The antigen is not known.

This sequence was found in a man aged 25-40 years who received the YFV17D yellow fever vaccine. The source material was CD4+ T cells sorted from PBMCs, sampled 15 days after the yellow fever booster vaccination. V usage is TRBV20-1 and J usage is TRBJ2-5, with D hard to call. This chain's CDR3 is CSARARRHQETQYF. The CDR3, as DNA: TGCAGTGCTAGAGCCCGGCGGCACCAAGAGACCCAGTACTTC.